The clone carrying this T cell receptor (beta chain) was observed a few times. No antigen is known for it. The sort gate was single viable CD3+CD4+CD8-CD45RO+ cells for memory CD4+ T cells. These data come from a study of memory CD4+ T cells and cytomegalovirus serostatus. Study-wide context: This sample comes from healthy Belgian adults, under 10 CMV seropositive, roughly 22 seronegative. Notes on the study in general: Repertoires predicted CMV serostatus with median bootstrapped AUC of about 0.96. About two fifths of the roughly 150 known CMV-associated TCRbeta sequences appeared in CD4+ memory.

Per the authors' pipeline: After removing out-of-frame reads, 2,204,828 distinct TCRbeta sequences remained. The repertoire was sequenced with immunoSEQ multiplex PCR; TCRdb's copy has only in-frame clones and lacks some. The V and J calls and clone size come from that table; D and trimming were worked out from the DNA. The table includes tens of thousands of clones, about 80% detected once. The TCR sequence derives from an adult in good health and CMV-seropositive. Material for sequencing was memory CD4+ T cells from blood.

The DNA for the CDR3 is TGCAGCCCGGAGGAAGGGACCTCTGGAAACACCATATATTTT. Its translation is CSPEEGTSGNTIYF. The V gene is TRBV29-1, the J gene TRBJ1-3, with D perhaps TRBD1 (5 bases). The germline V gene has CDR1 SQVTM and CDR2 ANQGSEA. The CDR3 is 14 amino acids. Trimming stripped 8 bases from V and 0 bases from J, with 14 bases between.